The 13 T cell receptor beta chains below come from one sample, sequenced in a study of cytomegalovirus exposure and HLA in healthy donors. It was with 60 Vbeta and 13 Jbeta primers that the PCR ran. Clones were read by immunoSEQ multiplex PCR, and TCRdb kept only the in-frame ones, dropping some. The sample carries about 120,000 clones, roughly 83% recorded once. Sequencing was carried out using PBMCs. These receptors were obtained from a man younger than 45 in good health and CMV-seropositive.

The chain has TRBV13 and TRBJ2-5; no firm D call. The end of the DNA is better explained by TRBJ2-7, so the J call may be wrong. The CDR3 runs to 13 residues. CDR1 and CDR2 from the germline V gene are PRHDT and FYEKMQ (reference sequence). The CDR3 DNA reads TGTGCCAGCAGCTTAGATGCCCCCCGCGAGCAGTACTTC. It translates to CASSLDAPREQYF.

The rearrangement joins TRBV9 to TRBJ1-4; no reliable D call. CDR1 is SGDLS, CDR2 YYNGEE, per germline. The CDR3 is 14 residues long. The V and J ends lost 4 bases and 7 bases respectively, with 14 bases between them. CDR3 amino acids: CASSSQSAGEKLFF. The CDR3 coding sequence is TGTGCCAGCAGCTCCCAATCGGCGGGTGAAAAACTGTTTTTT.

The chain links TRBV9 to TRBJ2-7; D might be TRBD1 (6 bases). The CDR3 is 14 amino acids. The germline CDR1 and CDR2 sequences are SGDLS and YYNGEE. Trimming took off 4 bases at V and 3 bases at J, with 14 bases between the two ends. CDR3 bases: TGTGCCAGCAGCAGAGACGGGACAAACTACGAGCAGTACTTC. This translates into CASSRDGTNYEQYF.

The rearrangement uses TRBV27 and TRBJ2-7; weak D call: TRBD1 (6 bases). CDR3 length equals 14 residues. V was cut by 2 bases and J by 1 base, with 9 bases left in between. Germline V gives CDR1 MNHEY, CDR2 SMNVEV (reference sequence). CDR3 bases: TGTGCCAGCAGTTTACTACAGGGTTCCTACGAGCAGTACTTC. Residues: CASSLLQGSYEQYF.

V usage is TRBV7-9 and J usage is TRBJ1-1; 10 nucleotides match TRBD1. After removal of 5 bases from V and 5 bases from J, the junction contained 5 bases not matched to a gene. The length of the CDR3 is 14 residues. From germline, CDR1 is SEHNR and CDR2 FQNEAQ (reference sequence). CDR3 bases: TGTGCCAGCAGCACCGGGACAGGGGTTACTGAAGCTTTCTTT. Protein sequence: CASSTGTGVTEAFF.

V gene TRBV9 combines with J gene TRBJ2-7, with D perhaps matching TRBD1 (5 bases). The CDR3 extends over 14 amino acids. Trimming left V 0 bases short and J 9 bases short, with 16 bases between. Per germline, CDR1 SGDLS and CDR2 YYNGEE. CDR3 sequence (DNA): TGTGCCAGCAGCGTAGATGGCAGGGTAATGGCGCAGTACTTC. Its translation is CASSVDGRVMAQYF.

The V and J genes are TRBV7-6 and TRBJ1-6, with 8 bases aligning to TRBD1. Germline CDR1 is SGHVS and CDR2 is FNYEAQ. Trimming removed 2 bases from V and 9 bases from J; junction bases left unmatched: 6. CDR3 length: 15 residues. The CDR3 reads CASSLLQGASSPLHF. In DNA form, the CDR3 reads TGTGCCAGCAGCTTACTTCAGGGGGCGAGTTCACCCCTCCACTTT.

The chain joins TRBV4-3 to TRBJ2-5, with 14 bases that match TRBD2. Trimming took 3 bases from V and 5 from J; bases not matched to a gene: 8. CDR1 is LGHNA, CDR2 YSLEER, per germline. The CDR3 length is 17 residues. The CDR3 nucleotides are TGCGCCAGCAGCCAGGGTTTGAGACTAGCGGGGGGGGAGACCCAGTACTTC. Its translation is CASSQGLRLAGGETQYF.

Turning to this clone: Distinct nucleotide sequences in the sample also encode this CDR3. This rearrangement joins TRBV7-9 to TRBJ2-4, with a tentative D call TRBD1 (5 bases). The CDR3 covers 15 residues. Between the trimmed V and J ends, which lost 5 bases and 1 base, there was a span of 12 bases. Germline values: CDR1 SEHNR, CDR2 FQNEAQ (reference sequence). CDR3 sequence reads: CASSLVKGAKNIQYF. CDR3 DNA sequence: TGTGCCAGCAGCCTAGTAAAGGGGGCCAAAAACATTCAGTACTTC.

In DNA form, the CDR3 reads TGTGCCAGCAGTTTAGGGGCGAGTGAAGCTTTCTTT. It translates to CASSLGASEAFF. The rearrangement links TRBV28 to TRBJ1-1; D is possibly TRBD1 (5 bases). Germline-derived CDR1 and CDR2 are MDHEN and SYDVKM. There are 12 residues in the CDR3. Trimming cost V 2 bases and J 7 bases, with 8 bases left between them.

The chain carries TRBV19 and TRBJ1-4; tentatively, D is TRBD1 (6 bases). Germline V gene lookup returns CDR1 LNHDA and CDR2 SQIVND (reference sequence). Trimming cost V 7 bases and J 3 bases, with 15 bases left between them. This CDR3 is built from 15 residues. In DNA, the CDR3 is TGTGCCAGTAAGGGACAACTAGGTGCTAATGAAAAACTGTTTTTT. This gives the protein CASKGQLGANEKLFF.

The chain uses TRBV9 and TRBJ2-1, with 7 nucleotides matching TRBD1. V lost 3 bases and J lost 4; bases outside the gene matches: 7. This CDR3 is built from 15 residues. The germline V gene encodes CDR1 SGDLS and CDR2 YYNGEE. As DNA, the CDR3 is TGTGCCAGCAGCGCCCAGGGGGACGGATACAATGAGCAGTTCTTC. Protein product: CASSAQGDGYNEQFF.

The chain is built from TRBV14 and TRBJ2-5, with D unclear. CDR1 and CDR2 from the germline V gene are SGHDN and FVKESK. V was cut by 0 bases and J by 0 bases, with 14 bases left in between. The CDR3 is 17 amino acids. CDR3 nucleotides: TGTGCCAGCAGCCAAGATGAGGCCCCTCGGGACCAAGAGACCCAGTACTTC. Its protein product is CASSQDEAPRDQETQYF.